The 32 T cell receptor beta chains below all came from one sample that was sequenced in a study of OX40 agonist ivuxolimab in advanced cancers. Only in-frame clones appear in the TCRdb table, and some are missing; sequencing was by immunoSEQ multiplex PCR. The sample holds about 69,000 clones, approximately 80% seen once. The sequences come from CD4+ or CD8+ T cells sorted from blood, collected in a trial of the OX40 agonist ivuxolimab. These receptors all come from an adult with an advanced solid tumor such as melanoma, head and neck, liver or kidney cancer.

This chain connects TRBV2 to TRBJ1-6; D remains ambiguous. The CDR3 length is 15 residues. Trimming took off 2 bases at V and 7 bases at J, with 12 bases between the two ends. CDR1 SNHLY and CDR2 FYNNEI come from the germline V gene. CDR3 loop: CASSEQGRVNSPLHF. CDR3 coding DNA: TGTGCCAGCAGTGAACAAGGACGGGTGAATTCACCCCTCCACTTT.

This clone was recorded only once. The V call is TRBV5-4, the J call TRBJ2-5; TRBD2 aligns across 8 bases. Germline assignment: CDR1 SGHNT and CDR2 YYREEE (reference sequence). J gave up 5 bases and V 0 bases, and 9 bases lay outside the gene matches. This CDR3 region has 16 residues. Here the CDR3 DNA reads TGTGCCAGCAGCTTGGAAGGAGCGGGGGTTGGGGAGACCCAGTACTTC. It translates to CASSLEGAGVGETQYF.

The chain combines TRBV18 with TRBJ2-7; D perhaps matches TRBD2 (6 bases). Germline V lookup: CDR1 KGHSH, CDR2 LQKENI. V was shortened by 3 bases and J by 1 base, with 22 bases between the two germline ends. The CDR3 loop spans 18 amino acids. This CDR3 reads CASSPLPRRGGISYEQYF. The CDR3 DNA follows: TGTGCCAGCTCACCTCTCCCCCGGCGAGGAGGGATATCCTACGAGCAGTACTTC.

This clone was seen a few times. This rearrangement joins TRBV7-3 to TRBJ1-1, with 7 bases aligning to TRBD1. J lost 2 bases, V lost 3 bases, and 3 bases had no gene match. The length of the CDR3 is 14 residues. The germline V gene encodes CDR1 SGHTA and CDR2 FQGTGA. This CDR3 reads CASSFGGGNTEAFF. CDR3 coding DNA: TGTGCCAGCAGCTTTGGAGGGGGCAACACTGAAGCTTTCTTT.

J is TRBJ2-7 and V is TRBV6-5; D not resolved. V shed 6 bases and J shed 0 bases, with 6 bases lying between them. The germline V gene has CDR1 MNHEY and CDR2 SVGAGI. The CDR3 totals 12 residues. CDR3 DNA sequence: TGTGCCAGCAGGGAAAACTCCTACGAGCAGTACTTC. Translating it yields CASRENSYEQYF.

The gene calls are TRBV28 and TRBJ2-7; D gene unclear. Germline V gives CDR1 MDHEN, CDR2 SYDVKM. This CDR3 is built from 14 residues. The germline V and J ends were trimmed by 4 bases and 4 bases, with 14 bases remaining between them. The CDR3 loop is CASSSSRTIYEQYF. CDR3 DNA: TGTGCCAGCAGTTCGTCGAGGACCATATACGAGCAGTACTTC.

The J gene is TRBJ1-1, the V gene TRBV25-1; 10 bases match TRBD1. CDR3 size: 14 residues. V gave up 6 bases and J gave up 1 base; unmatched junction bases: 2. The germline CDR1 and CDR2 sequences are MGHDK and SYGVNS. CDR3 nucleotide sequence: TGTGCCAGCAGGGGACAGGGGCAGAACACTGAAGCTTTCTTT. Protein product: CASRGQGQNTEAFF.

CDR3 in DNA: TGTGCCAGCAGTTTAGGGCAGGGGGCTCAGTACTTC. This translates into CASSLGQGAQYF. V usage is TRBV28 and J usage is TRBJ2-7; TRBD1 matches 8 bases. The CDR3 spans 12 residues. Germline CDR1 reads MDHEN; CDR2 reads SYDVKM. Trimming at V came to 2 bases and at J to 10 bases, leaving 4 bases not matched to a gene.

The V gene is TRBV5-1, the J gene TRBJ2-2; TRBD1 matches at 8 bases. The CDR3 has 14 amino acids. V lost 4 bases to trimming and J lost 5 bases; unmatched junction nucleotides: 4. Germline CDR1 SGHRS, CDR2 YFSETQ. DNA for the CDR3: TGCGCCAGCAGCGGTAGACAGGGGACCGGGGAGCTGTTTTTT. Its translation is CASSGRQGTGELFF. Full variable domain (missing parts from reference TRBV5-1 and TRBJ2-2): KAGVTQTPRYLIKTRGQQVTLSCSPISGHRSVSWYQQTPGQGLQFLFEYFSETQRNKGNFPGRFSGRQFSNSRSEMNVSTLELGDSALYLCASSGRQGTGELFFGEGSRLTVL.

This sequence joins TRBV6-1 and TRBJ2-7, with 12 bases lining up with TRBD2. Germline CDR1 MNHNS, CDR2 SASEGT. With V trimmed by 6 bases and J by 2 bases, 5 bases remained unmatched. CDR3 size: 15 residues. The CDR3 coding sequence is TGTGCCAGCAGCGAGACTAGCGGGGGTCCCTACGAGCAGTACTTC. Translating it yields CASSETSGGPYEQYF.

The V gene is TRBV19, the J gene TRBJ1-5; TRBD1 is a possible D gene (5 bases). Per the germline V gene, CDR1 is LNHDA and CDR2 is SQIVND (reference sequence). The V and J ends lost 6 bases and 9 bases respectively, with 21 bases between them. The CDR3 is 15 amino acids. This chain's CDR3 is CASRAGGGRTGPQHF. CDR3 coding DNA: TGTGCCAGTAGGGCCGGCGGGGGACGGACGGGGCCCCAGCATTTT.

The chain joins TRBV19 to TRBJ2-7; 7 nucleotides match TRBD1. The CDR3 length is 15 residues. Trimming at V came to 5 bases and at J to 0 bases, leaving 7 bases not matched to a gene. Germline CDR1 is LNHDA and CDR2 is SQIVND (reference sequence). This CDR3 is CASSVDRAISYEQYF. In nucleotides, the CDR3 is TGTGCCAGTAGTGTCGACAGGGCAATCTCCTACGAGCAGTACTTC.

In its sample, this clone was seen once. The J gene is TRBJ1-2, the V gene TRBV18; possible D gene TRBD1, 5 bases. CDR3 length: 14 amino acids. Germline V gene lookup returns CDR1 KGHSH and CDR2 LQKENI. V was shortened by 1 base and J by 4 bases, with 10 bases between the two germline ends. CDR3: CASSPQGSAYGYTF. The DNA for the CDR3 is TGTGCCAGCTCACCACAGGGGTCGGCCTATGGCTACACCTTC.

This chain links TRBV10-1 with TRBJ2-3; D perhaps matches TRBD2 (6 bases). The CDR3 sequence is 14 residues long. The germline V gene encodes CDR1 WNHNN and CDR2 SYGVQD (reference sequence). The V end was cut by 6 bases, the J end by 3 bases, with 13 bases between. The CDR3 DNA is TGCGCCAGCAGGCGGGACGGCTTAACAGATACGCAGTATTTT. Amino acid sequence: CASRRDGLTDTQYF.

The V and J genes are TRBV2 and TRBJ1-2, with 7 nucleotides matching TRBD1. Germline V gene lookup returns CDR1 SNHLY and CDR2 FYNNEI. V was pared by 7 bases and J by 4 bases, with 12 bases of the junction left unmatched. The length of the CDR3 is 15 residues. CDR3 sequence (DNA): TGTGCCAGCACTCCGACAGGGCCTCAGGGCTATGGCTACACCTTC. Protein: CASTPTGPQGYGYTF.

The rearrangement links TRBV6-5 to TRBJ1-3; D is unresolved. Trimming removed 7 bases from V and 0 bases from J, with 7 bases in between. The V gene's germline CDR1 is MNHEY and CDR2 SVGAGI. The CDR3 length is 13 residues. The CDR3, as DNA: TGTGCCAGCATTCCCGACTCTGGAAACACCATATATTTT. Protein: CASIPDSGNTIYF.

This sequence joins TRBV2 and TRBJ2-4; tentative D call: TRBD1 (6 bases). CDR1 SNHLY and CDR2 FYNNEI come from the germline V gene. This CDR3 has 14 residues. The V gene lost 6 bases and the J gene lost 2 bases, with 11 bases spanning the gap. The DNA for the CDR3 is TGTGCCAGCAGGATAGGGGGTTCCAAAAACATTCAGTACTTC. The encoded protein is CASRIGGSKNIQYF.

The J gene is TRBJ2-7, the V gene TRBV10-1; possibly TRBD1 for D (6 bases). CDR3 length equals 13 residues. The V end was cut by 2 bases, the J end by 5 bases, with 10 bases between. Germline CDR1 and CDR2: WNHNN and SYGVQD (reference sequence). In DNA form, the CDR3 reads TGCGCCAGCAGTGAGGGGGGCAGAGACGAGCAGTACTTC. It specifies CASSEGGRDEQYF.

The rearrangement links TRBV30 to TRBJ1-2; possible D gene TRBD1, 5 bases. The germline gives CDR1 GTSNPN, CDR2 SVGIG (reference sequence). This CDR3 contains 17 residues. V lost 8 bases, J lost 6 bases, and 31 bases lay in between. CDR3 in DNA: TGTGCCGGGTACGGACTAAGATGGCCAGGGACCGGTAATGGCTACACCTTC. Amino acid sequence: CAGYGLRWPGTGNGYTF. Drawing the rest from reference TRBV30 and TRBJ1-2, the complete variable domain is SQTIHQWPATLVQPVGSPLSLECTVEGTSNPNLYWYRQAAGRGLQLLFYSVGIGQISSEVPQNLSASRPQDRQFILSSKKLLLSDSGFYLCAGYGLRWPGTGNGYTFGSGTRLTVV.

The chain joins TRBV29-1 to TRBJ2-3, with 7 bases identical to TRBD1. The trim removed 4 bases at V and 4 bases at J, leaving 8 bases unmatched. Germline-derived CDR1 and CDR2 are SQVTM and ANQGSEA. CDR3 size: 14 residues. The CDR3 reads CSVATGSSADTQYF. CDR3 sequence (DNA): TGCAGCGTTGCGACAGGGTCTTCGGCAGATACGCAGTATTTT.

This chain links TRBV7-2 with TRBJ2-3; D possibly matches TRBD1 or TRBD2 (5 bases each). The CDR3 has 13 residues. V dropped 2 bases and J dropped 10 bases, with 13 bases sitting between them. Germline values: CDR1 SGHTA, CDR2 FQGNSA. CDR3 bases: TGTGCCAGCAGCTTAAGAGTGGGGGATTCGCAGTATTTT. Translation gives CASSLRVGDSQYF. Using reference TRBV7-2 and TRBJ2-3 for the parts outside the CDR3, the full variable domain is GAGVSQSPSNKVTEKGKDVELRCDPISGHTALYWYRQSLGQGLEFLIYFQGNSAPDKSGLPSDRFSAERTGGSVSTLTIQRTQQEDSAVYLCASSLRVGDSQYFGPGTRLTVL.

This clone was picked up a small number of times. The rearrangement links TRBV18 to TRBJ1-5; a possible D gene is TRBD1 (5 bases). This CDR3 contains 14 residues. Trimming pared 3 bases from V and 4 bases from J, leaving 10 bases between. Germline V gene data show CDR1 as KGHSH and CDR2 as LQKENI. CDR3 residues: CASSPSAGNQPQHF. The CDR3 nucleotides read TGTGCCAGCTCACCTAGTGCAGGGAATCAGCCCCAGCATTTT.

This sequence joins TRBV7-9 and TRBJ2-2, with D unclear. Trimming took 5 bases from V and 8 from J, leaving 15 bases between them. The CDR3 has 14 amino acids. The germline V gene encodes CDR1 SEHNR and CDR2 FQNEAQ (reference sequence). DNA of the CDR3: TGTGCCAGCAGCCCACAGATCGAAATGGGGGAGCTGTTTTTT. The encoded protein is CASSPQIEMGELFF.

This clone was seen just once. The rearrangement joins TRBV4-2 to TRBJ2-2, with 9 positions matching TRBD2. J was trimmed by 4 bases and V by 3 bases; bases with no gene match: 15. Germline V gives CDR1 LGHNA, CDR2 YNFKEQ. The CDR3 runs to 19 residues. The CDR3 region has the DNA TGTGCCAGCAGCCAGAGGAGGCGGGGGGGTCTTCGGCTCACCGGGGAGCTGTTTTTT. It is translated as CASSQRRRGGLRLTGELFF.

The CDR3 spells CASTSQGYYGYTF. The CDR3 nucleotides read TGTGCCAGTACCTCACAGGGTTACTATGGCTACACCTTC. The chain recombines TRBV19 with TRBJ1-2; possibly TRBD1 for D (6 bases). This CDR3 contains 13 residues. Trimming pared 7 bases from V and 3 bases from J, leaving 12 bases between. CDR1 and CDR2 (germline): LNHDA, SQIVND (reference sequence).

V and J are TRBV2 and TRBJ1-2; D possibly corresponds to TRBD1 (6 bases). V lost 7 bases to trimming and J lost 5 bases, with 14 bases between them. The CDR3 sequence is 13 residues long. Germline V lookup: CDR1 SNHLY, CDR2 FYNNEI. CDR3 in DNA: TGTGCCAGCACTTGGGACACGGGGTATGGCTACACCTTC. Translation: CASTWDTGYGYTF. The entire variable domain, with the rest obtained from reference TRBV2 and TRBJ1-2, is as follows: EPEVTQTPSHQVTQMGQEVILRCVPISNHLYFYWYRQILGQKVEFLVSFYNNEISEKSEIFDDQFSVERPDGSNFTLKIRSTKLEDSAMYFCASTWDTGYGYTFGSGTRLTVV.

This clone has only one observation. The chain recombines TRBV6-5 with TRBJ2-7; unclear D gene. The V gene lost 6 bases and the J gene lost 6 bases, with 9 bases spanning the gap. Germline values: CDR1 MNHEY, CDR2 SVGAGI. CDR3 size: 11 residues. CDR3 nucleotide sequence: TGTGCCAGCAGCCCCCGCAGCGAGCAGTACTTC. It is translated as CASSPRSEQYF.

This chain uses TRBV9 with TRBJ2-7; 11 bases map to TRBD2. V trimming: 1 base; J trimming: 2 bases; junction bases outside the gene matches: 8. CDR1 SGDLS and CDR2 YYNGEE come from the germline V gene. The CDR3 loop spans 17 amino acids. CDR3 in amino acids: CASSVSIGTSGTYEQYF. CDR3 nucleotide sequence: TGTGCCAGCAGCGTATCCATCGGGACTAGCGGTACCTACGAGCAGTACTTC.

V gene TRBV2 combines with J gene TRBJ1-2; 8 nucleotides agree with TRBD1. Germline CDR1 SNHLY, CDR2 FYNNEI. Losses at the gene ends were 4 bases for V and 6 bases for J; bases not matched to a gene: 7. There are 14 residues in the CDR3. CDR3 region: CASSGGQGSHGYTF. In DNA form, the CDR3 reads TGTGCCAGCAGTGGAGGACAGGGTTCCCATGGCTACACCTTC.

This clone appeared a single time. V is TRBV18 and J is TRBJ1-1; perhaps TRBD1 as D (5 bases). CDR3 size: 16 residues. V was clipped by 0 bases and J by 4 bases, with 15 bases between them. CDR1 and CDR2 (germline): KGHSH, LQKENI. CDR3 region: CASSPPVINQGTEAFF. The CDR3 DNA sequence: TGTGCCAGCTCACCACCGGTCATAAACCAGGGCACTGAAGCTTTCTTT. Looking up the rest from reference TRBV18 and TRBJ1-1 gives the full variable domain: NAGVMQNPRHLVRRRGQEARLRCSPMKGHSHVYWYRQLPEEGLKFMVYLQKENIIDESGMPKERFSAEFPKEGPSILRIQQVVRGDSAAYFCASSPPVINQGTEAFFGQGTRLTVV.

Only one count was recorded for this clone. The rearrangement joins TRBV10-3 to TRBJ1-1; D remains unclear. V lost 4 bases and J lost 1, with 4 bases in between. Germline V CDR1 and CDR2: ENHRY, SYGVKD. This CDR3 region has 12 residues. CDR3 sequence reads: CAISARNTEAFF. The CDR3 DNA reads as TGTGCCATCAGTGCCAGGAACACTGAAGCTTTCTTT.

The V call is TRBV5-1, the J call TRBJ1-3, with 8 nucleotides matching TRBD1. The length of the CDR3 is 14 residues. The junction had 1 base not matched to a gene; V was cut back by 2 bases and J by 3 bases. Germline V lookup: CDR1 SGHRS, CDR2 YFSETQ. CDR3 amino acids: CASSLDRGGNTIYF. CDR3 nucleotide sequence: TGCGCCAGCAGCTTAGACAGGGGTGGAAACACCATATATTTT. The entire variable domain, with the rest obtained from reference TRBV5-1 and TRBJ1-3, is as follows: KAGVTQTPRYLIKTRGQQVTLSCSPISGHRSVSWYQQTPGQGLQFLFEYFSETQRNKGNFPGRFSGRQFSNSRSEMNVSTLELGDSALYLCASSLDRGGNTIYFGEGSWLTVV.